The following is a TCR beta chain sequence with its context. Its antigen is unknown. The entry originates in a study of CD8 T cells in ankylosing spondylitis. Study-level points and caveats: Clones linked with disease were CD8+ and fairly uncommon in the peripheral blood. A TCR beta motif made of eight highly homologous variants seemed typical of ankylosing spondylitis blood.

TCRdb reprocessed the 5' RACE reads via MiXCR and lists one record per CDR3 protein. The sample carries 300,000 to 400,000 distinct CDR3 sequences, around 15% recorded once. This TCR was sampled from a male donor with ankylosing spondylitis or in good health (not recorded which). Material: blood, either unsorted or a sorted T cell fraction (not recorded which).

The CDR3 nucleotides are TGTGCCAGCAGCCAAAGTGACAGGGACGGAGGTGGCTACACCTTC. It codes for CASSQSDRDGGGYTF. This chain uses TRBV4-2 with TRBJ1-2; TRBD1 agrees at 7 bases. The CDR3 runs 15 residues. V was pared by 2 bases and J by 7 bases, with 10 bases of the junction left unmatched. The V gene's germline CDR1 is LGHNA and CDR2 YNFKEQ.